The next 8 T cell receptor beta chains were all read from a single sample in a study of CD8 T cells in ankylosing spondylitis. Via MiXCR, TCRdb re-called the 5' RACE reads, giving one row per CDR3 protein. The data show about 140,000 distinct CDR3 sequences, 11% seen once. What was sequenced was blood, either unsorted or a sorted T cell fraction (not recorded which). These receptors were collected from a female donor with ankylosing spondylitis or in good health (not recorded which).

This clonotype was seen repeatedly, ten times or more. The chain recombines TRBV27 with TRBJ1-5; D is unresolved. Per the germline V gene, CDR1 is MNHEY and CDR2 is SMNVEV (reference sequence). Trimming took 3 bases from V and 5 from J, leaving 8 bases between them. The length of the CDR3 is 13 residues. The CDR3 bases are TGTGCCAGCAGTTTTGGTGGGGATCAGCCCCAGCATTTT. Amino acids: CASSFGGDQPQHF.

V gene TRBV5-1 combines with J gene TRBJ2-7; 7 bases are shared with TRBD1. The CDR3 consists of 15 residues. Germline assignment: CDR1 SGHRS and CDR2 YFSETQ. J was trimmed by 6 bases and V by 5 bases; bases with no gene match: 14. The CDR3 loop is CASRNRDSLLGEQYF. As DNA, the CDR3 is TGCGCCAGCAGAAACCGGGACAGTCTTCTCGGCGAGCAGTACTTC.

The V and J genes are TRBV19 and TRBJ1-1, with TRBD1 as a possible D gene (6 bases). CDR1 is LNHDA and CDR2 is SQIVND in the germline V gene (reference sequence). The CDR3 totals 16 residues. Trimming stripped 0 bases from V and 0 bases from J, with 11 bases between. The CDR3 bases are TGTGCCAGTAGTATAGACCCGACAGGTGTGAACACTGAAGCTTTCTTT. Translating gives CASSIDPTGVNTEAFF.

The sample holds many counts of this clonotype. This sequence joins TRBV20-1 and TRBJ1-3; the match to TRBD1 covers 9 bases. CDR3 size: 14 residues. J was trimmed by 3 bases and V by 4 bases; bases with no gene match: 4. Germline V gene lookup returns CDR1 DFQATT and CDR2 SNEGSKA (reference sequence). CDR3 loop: CSATQGAGGNTIYF. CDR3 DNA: TGCAGTGCTACACAGGGGGCTGGTGGAAACACCATATATTTT.

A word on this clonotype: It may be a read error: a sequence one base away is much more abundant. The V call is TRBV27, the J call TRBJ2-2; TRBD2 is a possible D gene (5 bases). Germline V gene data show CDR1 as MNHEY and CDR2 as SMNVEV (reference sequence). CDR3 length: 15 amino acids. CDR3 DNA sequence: TGTGCCAGCAGCTTATGGGGTGGAAAAACCGGGGAGCTGTTATTT. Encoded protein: CASSLWGGKTGELLF.

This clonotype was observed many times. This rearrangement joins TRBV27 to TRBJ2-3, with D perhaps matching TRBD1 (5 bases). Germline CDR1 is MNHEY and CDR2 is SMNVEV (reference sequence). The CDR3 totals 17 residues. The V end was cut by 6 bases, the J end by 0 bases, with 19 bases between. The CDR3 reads CASSFLLDSTSTDTQYF. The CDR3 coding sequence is TGTGCCAGCAGCTTCCTCCTTGACAGCACTAGCACAGATACGCAGTATTTT.

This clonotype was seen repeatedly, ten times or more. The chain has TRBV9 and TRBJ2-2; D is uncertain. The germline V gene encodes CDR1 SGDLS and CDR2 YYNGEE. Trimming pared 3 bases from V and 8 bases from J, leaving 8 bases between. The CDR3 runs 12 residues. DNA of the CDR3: TGTGCCAGCAGCGCCGCCGGTGGGGAGCTGTTTTTT. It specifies CASSAAGGELFF.

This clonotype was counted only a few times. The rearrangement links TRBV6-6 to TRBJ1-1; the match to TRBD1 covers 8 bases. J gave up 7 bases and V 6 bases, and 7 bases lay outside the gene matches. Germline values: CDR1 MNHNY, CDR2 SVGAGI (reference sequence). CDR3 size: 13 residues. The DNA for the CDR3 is TGTGCCAGCAGAATGGACAGGGTGGTTGAAGCTTTCTTT. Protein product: CASRMDRVVEAFF.